The clone carrying this T cell receptor (beta chain) was picked up a small number of times. The data belong to a study of blood T cell repertoires in COVID-19. Looking at the study overall: Donors in the United States, Italy and Spain gave samples during acute or convalescent COVID-19. PBMCs, B-cell-depleted T cells, or T cells provided the cDNA or gDNA that made up the material.

The authors' processing: Reference gene primers were amplified, and this amplification served to estimate nucleated cell counts. Data came from immunoSEQ multiplex PCR; TCRdb stores just in-frame clones and leaves some out. V, J and clone size are taken as reported in that table, and D and trimming were inferred from the DNA itself. The sample has around 250,000 clones, approximately 84% seen once. The junction had 2 bases not matched to a gene; V was cut back by 2 bases and J by 0 bases. Germline CDR1 reads SGHDT; CDR2 reads YYEEEE. The CDR3 contains 15 residues. The genes are TRBV5-6 and TRBJ2-1; 7 bases map to TRBD1. This receptor was taken from a woman older than 75 with acute or convalescent COVID-19. The sequencing input was peripheral blood. The CDR3 DNA is TGTGCCAGCAGCTTAGGGGGCACCTCCTACAATGAGCAGTTCTTC. Its protein is CASSLGGTSYNEQFF.